This T cell receptor (delta chain) was sequenced in a study of gamma-delta T cells after stem cell transplantation (dated by TCRdb to the mid-2010s). Trimming removed 1 base from V and 2 bases from J, leaving 16 bases between the germline ends. The CDR3 starts with the cysteine, ends with the phenylalanine, and has 16 residues. CDR3 DNA is the only sequence kept; it has 48 bases, read in frame from the first base. Looking up the germline V gene yields CDR1 GEAIGNYY and CDR2 EKD. Library prep was done by RT-PCR. Sequenced using an Illumina MiSeq. TCRdb processed the public reads again with the CATT caller, after which rows with matching DNA were combined. Here the sample has some 10,000 delta-chain clones; 1% to 1.5% occur a single time. The ten biggest clones cover 10% of the sample. Only a few counts were recorded for this clone. Its specific antigen is unknown. Since a far larger clone is one base different, this is likely a read error. Additional DNA sequences in this sample encode the identical CDR3.

The chain was built from TRDV2 and TRDJ1, with a tentative D gene TRDD3 over 6 matching bases. The sequenced sample was gamma-delta T cells. The clonotype originates from a human donor. It is not recorded whose cells these are; they may come from a transplant donor. The sequence in DNA is TGTGCCTGTGACACTGTCGGGGATCGAGGGACCGATAAACTCATCTTT. This is translated as CACDTVGDRGTDKLIF.